Each of the 27 T cell receptor beta chains below was sequenced from the same sample in a study of blood T cell repertoires in COVID-19. Assay used: immunoSEQ multiplex PCR; TCRdb lists only in-frame clones, some missing. The table has under 85,000 clones, around four fifths seen once. Sequencing was carried out using peripheral blood. These TCRs come from a human donor in a cohort sampled during active COVID-19.

The CDR3: CASSLSGENYGYTF. CDR3 DNA: TGTGCCAGCAGCTTATCGGGGGAGAACTATGGCTACACCTTC. The J gene is TRBJ1-2, the V gene TRBV7-9, with D possibly being TRBD1 (5 bases). The CDR3 extends over 14 amino acids. Trimming shortened V by 2 bases and J by 2 bases, and 9 bases separated the two germline ends. Germline assignment: CDR1 SEHNR and CDR2 FQNEAQ (reference sequence).

The chain employs TRBV5-1 and TRBJ2-7; 7 bases match TRBD2. The CDR3 spans 16 residues. V trimming: 2 bases; J trimming: 3 bases; junction bases outside the gene matches: 11. Germline loops: CDR1 SGHRS, CDR2 YFSETQ. The CDR3 bases are TGCGCCAGCAGCTTCGCCCCTAGCGGACCTTACTACGAGCAGTACTTC. This translates into CASSFAPSGPYYEQYF. The full variable domain, completed using reference TRBV5-1 and TRBJ2-7, is KAGVTQTPRYLIKTRGQQVTLSCSPISGHRSVSWYQQTPGQGLQFLFEYFSETQRNKGNFPGRFSGRQFSNSRSEMNVSTLELGDSALYLCASSFAPSGPYYEQYFGPGTRLTVT.

The chain has TRBV27 and TRBJ1-6; D possibly corresponds to TRBD1 (5 bases). CDR3 size: 15 residues. V was clipped by 2 bases and J by 7 bases, with 12 bases between them. In germline, CDR1 is MNHEY, CDR2 SMNVEV (reference sequence). CDR3 DNA sequence: TGTGCCAGCAGTTTAGTGGGGCCGAGGAATTCACCCCTCCACTTT. Protein sequence: CASSLVGPRNSPLHF.

The gene calls are TRBV6-1 and TRBJ2-5, with TRBD2 matching 8 bases. Losses at the gene ends were 0 bases for V and 0 bases for J; bases not matched to a gene: 9. CDR1 is MNHNS, CDR2 SASEGT, per germline. This CDR3 contains 18 residues. The CDR3 loop is CASSEAFGGGLYQETQYF. The CDR3 bases are TGTGCCAGCAGTGAAGCATTCGGCGGGGGGCTCTACCAAGAGACCCAGTACTTC.

The chain employs TRBV1 and TRBJ1-5; TRBD1 is the table's D call and was not checked against the DNA. TRBV1 is noted as a pseudogene. The CDR3 contains 14 residues. The chain's CDR3 is CTSSQLGHNQPQHF. The CDR3 nucleotides read TGCACCAGCAGCCAACTAGGACATAATCAGCCCCAGCATTTT.

The chain is built from TRBV2 and TRBJ1-1; 8 nucleotides align to TRBD1. CDR3 length equals 11 residues. V shed 4 bases, J shed 11 bases, and the junction held 3 bases outside the gene matches. Germline V gives CDR1 SNHLY, CDR2 FYNNEI. The CDR3 coding sequence is TGTGCCAGCAGTGCGGACAGGGCTGCTTTCTTT. It specifies CASSADRAAFF.

V gene TRBV6-1 combines with J gene TRBJ2-5; D is possibly TRBD1 (6 bases). The CDR3 sequence is 14 residues long. CDR1 is MNHNS and CDR2 is SASEGT in the germline V gene. Between the trimmed V and J ends, which lost 1 base and 4 bases, there was a span of 10 bases. CDR3 in amino acids: CASSEGRTAETQYF. CDR3 nucleotide sequence: TGTGCCAGCAGTGAAGGAAGGACAGCAGAGACCCAGTACTTC.

This clone was observed a handful of times. The chain has TRBV5-1 and TRBJ2-2; D gene unclear. This CDR3 comprises 16 residues. V lost 0 bases to trimming and J lost 0 bases, with 9 bases between them. Germline assignment: CDR1 SGHRS and CDR2 YFSETQ. The CDR3 sequence is CASSLDPPPNTGELFF. CDR3 bases: TGCGCCAGCAGCTTGGATCCCCCTCCGAACACCGGGGAGCTGTTTTTT. The whole variable domain, filled in from reference TRBV5-1 and TRBJ2-2, reads KAGVTQTPRYLIKTRGQQVTLSCSPISGHRSVSWYQQTPGQGLQFLFEYFSETQRNKGNFPGRFSGRQFSNSRSEMNVSTLELGDSALYLCASSLDPPPNTGELFFGEGSRLTVL.

V and J are TRBV3-1 (or the pseudogene TRBV3-2) and TRBJ1-6; D may be TRBD1 (6 bases). The CDR3 consists of 15 residues. V was shortened by 4 bases and J by 8 bases, with 15 bases between the two germline ends. From germline, CDR1 is LGHDT and CDR2 YNNKEL (reference sequence). CDR3 nucleotide sequence: TGTGCCAGCAGCCCTCGGGGGGGGGCTGATTCACCCCTCCACTTT. This codes for CASSPRGGADSPLHF.

This clone occurred a few times. The gene calls are TRBV7-3 and TRBJ1-1; weak D call: TRBD1 (5 bases). Trimming took 4 bases from V and 5 from J, leaving 11 bases between them. The CDR3 sequence is 13 residues long. CDR1 and CDR2 (germline): SGHTA, FQGTGA. The CDR3 coding sequence is TGTGCCAGCAGCTCGACGAAGGGGACTGAAGCTTTCTTT. Protein sequence: CASSSTKGTEAFF.

The chain recombines TRBV5-1 with TRBJ2-7; D might be TRBD1 (6 bases). The CDR3 runs 14 residues. Trimming left V 1 base short and J 5 bases short, with 13 bases between. Germline-derived CDR1 and CDR2 are SGHRS and YFSETQ. In DNA form, the CDR3 reads TGCGCCAGCAGCTTGAACAGGGTGAACGACGAGCAGTACTTC. It encodes CASSLNRVNDEQYF.

The chain employs TRBV6-5 and TRBJ1-2; possibly TRBD1 for D (6 bases). This CDR3 contains 13 residues. V was clipped by 0 bases and J by 8 bases, with 10 bases between them. Germline V gives CDR1 MNHEY, CDR2 SVGAGI. The CDR3 nucleotides read TGTGCCAGCAGTTACTCGAGGGGGAGAGGCTACACCTTC. As protein: CASSYSRGRGYTF.

The chain carries TRBV6-5 and TRBJ1-2; 12 nucleotides match TRBD1. Per germline, CDR1 MNHEY and CDR2 SVGAGI. The CDR3 length is 15 residues. V shed 2 bases and J 4 bases; nucleotides not matched to a gene: 2. CDR3 DNA sequence: TGTGCCAGCAGTTACCGGGACAGGGGGCTCTATGGCTACACCTTC. It yields the protein CASSYRDRGLYGYTF.

This chain joins TRBV7-2 and TRBJ2-1, with TRBD2 matching over 9 bases. CDR3 length: 15 residues. Germline CDR1 reads SGHTA; CDR2 reads FQGNSA. The ends lost 3 bases at V and 12 bases at J; junction bases unmatched: 12. The CDR3 loop is CASSFTLEGTSTQFF. As DNA, the CDR3 is TGTGCCAGCAGCTTCACGCTAGAAGGGACTAGCACGCAGTTCTTC.

This sequence joins TRBV5-1 and TRBJ1-4; TRBD1 matches at 10 bases. Germline-derived CDR1 and CDR2 are SGHRS and YFSETQ. The CDR3 has 16 residues. Unmatched junction bases numbered 6, after V lost 4 bases and J lost 3 bases. The CDR3 DNA follows: TGCGCCAGCAGCACGGGGACAGGGGTACCTAATGAAAAACTGTTTTTT. Translating gives CASSTGTGVPNEKLFF. Supplemented by reference TRBV5-1 and TRBJ1-4, the full variable domain reads KAGVTQTPRYLIKTRGQQVTLSCSPISGHRSVSWYQQTPGQGLQFLFEYFSETQRNKGNFPGRFSGRQFSNSRSEMNVSTLELGDSALYLCASSTGTGVPNEKLFFGSGTQLSVL.

The rearrangement uses TRBV11-2 and TRBJ2-4, with D possibly matching TRBD2 (6 bases). V lost 5 bases to trimming and J lost 1 base, with 15 bases between them. The germline V gene has CDR1 SGHAT and CDR2 FQNNGV. The CDR3 is made up of 16 amino acids. The DNA of the CDR3 is TGTGCCAGCAGCCCGAGCGGGTCGGGGGCCAAAAACATTCAGTACTTC. Protein sequence: CASSPSGSGAKNIQYF.

In nucleotides, the CDR3 is TGTGCCAGTAGTATCACAGGGTTTCGGGAAAAACTGTTTTTT. Translation: CASSITGFREKLFF. This chain uses TRBV19 with TRBJ1-4, with D possibly being TRBD1 (6 bases). The CDR3 covers 14 residues. V lost 3 bases and J lost 8, with 13 bases in between. From germline, CDR1 is LNHDA and CDR2 SQIVND (reference sequence).

The chain employs TRBV5-1 and TRBJ1-1, with D perhaps TRBD1 (5 bases). The CDR3 extends over 13 amino acids. The germline gives CDR1 SGHRS, CDR2 YFSETQ. Trimming shortened V by 3 bases and J by 2 bases, and 8 bases separated the two germline ends. DNA of the CDR3: TGCGCCAGCAGCTCTGGGGCCAACACTGAAGCTTTCTTT. It specifies CASSSGANTEAFF.

The chain couples TRBV19 to TRBJ2-7; 12 nucleotides match TRBD2. The CDR3 has 15 residues. J lost 4 bases, V lost 6 bases, and 7 bases had no gene match. Germline V gives CDR1 LNHDA, CDR2 SQIVND (reference sequence). The CDR3 coding sequence is TGTGCCAGTAGGAGAGCTAGCGGGGGGGCGTACGAGCAGTACTTC. It codes for CASRRASGGAYEQYF.

The genes are TRBV6-4 and TRBJ2-1; 11 bases are a match to TRBD1. V lost 8 bases to trimming and J lost 5 bases; unmatched junction nucleotides: 2. CDR3 length equals 13 residues. Germline values: CDR1 MRHNA, CDR2 SNTAGT. The CDR3: CASGTGGHNEQFF. The CDR3, as DNA: TGTGCCAGCGGGACAGGGGGGCACAATGAGCAGTTCTTC.

This chain joins TRBV2 and TRBJ1-6; TRBD1 is a possible D gene (6 bases). The CDR3 contains 15 residues. Trimming shortened V by 2 bases and J by 14 bases, and 19 bases separated the two germline ends. Germline CDR1 reads SNHLY; CDR2 reads FYNNEI. CDR3: CASSEQGPYQFTLHF. CDR3 nucleotides: TGTGCCAGCAGTGAACAGGGGCCCTACCAATTCACCCTCCACTTT. Looking up the rest from reference TRBV2 and TRBJ1-6 gives the full variable domain: EPEVTQTPSHQVTQMGQEVILRCVPISNHLYFYWYRQILGQKVEFLVSFYNNEISEKSEIFDDQFSVERPDGSNFTLKIRSTKLEDSAMYFCASSEQGPYQFTLHFGNGTRLTVT.

The chain joins TRBV7-2 to TRBJ1-2, with 11 bases that match TRBD1. Germline lookup yields CDR1 SGHTA and CDR2 FQGNSA. There are 17 residues in the CDR3. Trimming removed 4 bases from V and 0 bases from J; junction bases left unmatched: 7. Here the CDR3 reads CASSSAGTGGANYGYTF. The CDR3 bases are TGTGCCAGCAGCTCGGCCGGGACAGGGGGAGCTAACTATGGCTACACCTTC.

The chain carries TRBV21-1 and TRBJ2-2; TRBD2 is the table's D call and was not checked against the DNA. TRBV21-1 is an annotated pseudogene. There are 10 residues in the CDR3. CDR3 sequence: CATDTGELFF. Here the CDR3 DNA reads TGTGCCACCGACACCGGGGAGCTGTTTTTT.

The chain joins TRBV7-9 to TRBJ1-6; 8 positions agree with TRBD1. This CDR3 is built from 11 residues. The J segment lost 9 bases and the V segment lost 8 bases, leaving 0 bases of the junction unmatched. Looked up from germline, CDR1 is SEHNR and CDR2 is FQNEAQ (reference sequence). CDR3: CASQGASPLHF. For the CDR3, the DNA is TGTGCCAGCCAGGGGGCTTCACCCCTCCACTTT.

Note on this clone: Other DNA sequences from this sample encode an identical CDR3 as well. The V and J genes are TRBV12-3 or TRBV12-4 and TRBJ2-7, with 7 bases aligning to TRBD1. The J segment lost 2 bases and the V segment lost 6 bases, leaving 4 bases of the junction unmatched. The CDR3 is 13 amino acids. CDR3 in amino acids: CASSRTGPYEQYF. Here the CDR3 DNA reads TGTGCCAGCAGCCGGACAGGCCCCTACGAGCAGTACTTC.

V is TRBV30 and J is TRBJ2-2; 13 nucleotides line up with TRBD2. CDR3 length: 15 residues. Germline assignment: CDR1 GTSNPN and CDR2 SVGIG (reference sequence). The V segment lost 3 bases and the J segment 3 bases; nucleotides outside the gene matches: 1. This CDR3 is CAWRLAGGHTGELFF. DNA for the CDR3: TGTGCCTGGAGACTAGCGGGGGGGCACACCGGGGAGCTGTTTTTT.

The rearrangement uses TRBV19 and TRBJ2-3, with D possibly matching TRBD2 (6 bases). This CDR3 contains 13 residues. Trimming took off 5 bases at V and 5 bases at J, with 11 bases between the two ends. Germline loops: CDR1 LNHDA, CDR2 SQIVND (reference sequence). The CDR3 sequence is CASSWRGQDTQYF. Written as DNA, the CDR3 is TGTGCCAGTAGTTGGAGGGGCCAAGATACGCAGTATTTT. The complete variable domain, with remaining parts taken from reference TRBV19 and TRBJ2-3, reads DGGITQSPKYLFRKEGQNVTLSCEQNLNHDAMYWYRQDPGQGLRLIYYSQIVNDFQKGDIAEGYSVSREKKESFPLTVTSAQKNPTAFYLCASSWRGQDTQYFGPGTRLTVL.